The text below deals with one TCR beta chain. Its antigen target is currently unknown. Nothing much larger sits one base from this clone, and base qualities are not available. The time point label on this specimen signifies: about 28 days (+/-7) after the second vaccine dose. Read against the paper, the sample's treatment or condition label means: meningococcal conjugate vaccine given as trial control. The vaccinee samples were drawn from two UK trials, COV001 and COV002, one of which was a single-blind randomized controlled phase 2/3 trial testing AZD1222 (ChAdOx1 nCoV-19) in healthy adults. For TCRbeta chain sequencing, PBMC samples were collected from trial participants at day 0 and at day 28 after the second dose. The germline V gene specifies ENHRY as CDR1 and SYGVKD as CDR2. The CDR3 holds 14 amino acids from the cysteine to the phenylalanine. Just CDR3 DNA is preserved here, 42 bases in frame from base 1. V and J lose 0 bases and 11 bases, and a span of 14 bases separates them.

The record originates from a study of T cell responses to AZD1222 COVID-19 vaccine (dated by TCRdb to about 2021). Looking at the study overall: A total of 230 or so trial participants underwent TCR sequencing, of whom about 210 received two doses of AZD1222 and some 25 received two doses of the MenACWY control vaccine. Enrollment into the trials was organized by age into subgroups of 18-55, 56-69 and 70-plus years, and those subgroups contained roughly 150, 30 and 60 TCR-sequenced participants, respectively. Paper-wide results and their limitations: No day 14 peak-response samples were available, so repertoires were characterized only after the peak T cell response. Epitopes outside the regions mutated in the B.1.351 and B.1.1.7 variants were reportedly recognized by nearly half of the unique spike-specific TCRs. After two AZD1222 doses, both the breadth and the depth of spike-specific TCRs were significantly higher than at day 0 and than in MenACWY recipients. Conclusions about previously exposed vaccinees are limited, since just a handful of AZD1222 recipients were seropositive for SARS-CoV-2 at baseline. The 56-69-year group was small, and its depth increase did not reach significance, likely because of low power. Participants were mostly white British, with more females than males. The authors suggested clonal diversity may have been underestimated. The whole spike protein was spanned by vaccine-associated CD4 TCRs, and dominant responses were seen in regions 160-218 and 743-854.

The CDR3 regions of human TCRbeta chains were analyzed by immunosequencing. For the original study's pipeline: TCRs in the repertoires were compared against a reference library of SARS-CoV-2-specific TCRs that had been generated with the MIRA antigen-specificity platform. Breadth was defined as the fraction of unique TCRs that were SARS-CoV-2-associated. Depth was defined as the fraction of total T cells that were SARS-CoV-2-associated. Using the MIRA data, each spike-specific TCR was mapped to the spike region that the TCR reacts to and placed in a CD4 or CD8 class. Log10-transformed breadth and depth values were compared by one-way ANOVA with Sidak's multiple comparisons tests. What TCRdb holds here is the immuneACCESS table cut down to in-frame rearrangements. Part of the clones is not present; checked against another copy, under half of the missing clones reflect an unresolved V gene, and the others are unexplained. That table gives V, J and clone size, and the DNA gave D and trimming. The sample records approximately 180,000 clones, more than 90% of which are singletons. Approximately 4% of the sample is taken by the ten largest.

Sequences were derived from peripheral blood, sampled 28 days after the second dose of the MenACWY control vaccine. Rearrangement joined TRBV10-3 to TRBJ1-5, and the D gene may be TRBD1, 6 bases matching. The clonotype was recovered from an adult who received the MenACWY meningococcal vaccine as a control. The DNA is as follows: TGTGCCATCAGTGAGTCGACGGGGCAGGGGTCCCAGCATTTT. Its product reads: CAISESTGQGSQHF.